Listed here are 27 T cell receptor beta chains from one sample, sequenced in a study of blood T cell repertoires in COVID-19 (dated by TCRdb to the early 2020s). Library creation used the immunoSEQ multiplex PCR assay. TCRdb's version of the immuneACCESS table is confined to in-frame rearrangements and falls short of the full clone set. An unresolved V gene accounts for under half of the shortfall where checked; the remainder is of unknown origin. The sample profile shows more than 150,000 clones; roughly four fifths of them were found once. Clones ranked in the top ten supply about 6% of the sample. Sequenced sample: peripheral blood. The receptors derive from a woman aged 35 to 49 with acute or convalescent COVID-19.

The J gene is TRBJ2-2, the V gene TRBV11-2; a possible D gene is TRBD1 (5 bases). The CDR3 consists of 13 residues. The ends were cut back, 2 bases at V and 11 bases at J, with 12 bases in the middle. Germline V lookup: CDR1 SGHAT, CDR2 FQNNGV. For the CDR3, the DNA is TGTGCCAGCAGCTTACTCCGACAGAGCGAGCTGTTTTTT. This sequence encodes CASSLLRQSELFF.

The V call is TRBV19, the J call TRBJ2-1; 11 nucleotides align to TRBD1. With 4 bases clipped from V and 1 base from J, the junction kept 15 bases outside the gene matches. The V gene's germline CDR1 is LNHDA and CDR2 SQIVND (reference sequence). The CDR3 extends over 20 amino acids. The CDR3 sequence: CASSKPPGTGGQGSYNEQFF. DNA of the CDR3: TGTGCCAGTAGTAAGCCCCCGGGGACAGGGGGACAAGGGTCCTACAATGAGCAGTTCTTC.

The CDR3 is CASSPGTSGRETQYF. The CDR3 nucleotides read TGCGCCAGCAGCCCAGGGACTAGCGGGAGAGAGACCCAGTACTTC. The chain carries TRBV4-1 and TRBJ2-5, with 14 bases aligning to TRBD2. This CDR3 is 15 amino acids long. From germline, CDR1 is MGHRA and CDR2 YSYEKL. Germline trimming cut 4 bases from V and 4 bases from J; bases unmatched to any gene: 2.

This clone appeared a few times. CDR3 residues: CASSYVTGSYEQYF. CDR3 coding DNA: TGTGCCAGCAGTTACGTCACAGGATCCTACGAGCAGTACTTC. J is TRBJ2-7 and V is TRBV6-5, with D perhaps matching TRBD1 (5 bases). The CDR3 has 14 residues. V shed 2 bases and J shed 1 base, with 9 bases lying between them. Germline values: CDR1 MNHEY, CDR2 SVGAGI.

V is TRBV5-6 and J is TRBJ1-1, with D perhaps TRBD1 (6 bases). V lost 2 bases, J lost 4 bases, and 15 bases lay in between. There are 15 residues in the CDR3. Germline CDR1 is SGHDT and CDR2 is YYEEEE. The CDR3 bases are TGTGCCAGCAGCTTTGGGGGCAGGGTCTTCACTGAAGCTTTCTTT. This encodes CASSFGGRVFTEAFF.

This clone was detected a few times. The chain joins TRBV20-1 to TRBJ2-5; tentative D call: TRBD2 (6 bases). Trimming stripped 3 bases from V and 2 bases from J, with 13 bases between. CDR1 is DFQATT, CDR2 SNEGSKA, per germline (reference sequence). The CDR3 runs 14 residues. CDR3 protein: CSASFGSWQETQYF. The DNA of the CDR3 is TGCAGTGCTAGTTTCGGGAGTTGGCAAGAGACCCAGTACTTC.

V usage is TRBV28 and J usage is TRBJ1-3; D is uncertain. The ends were cut back, 8 bases at V and 0 bases at J, with 5 bases in the middle. The CDR3 loop spans 12 amino acids. Germline lookup yields CDR1 MDHEN and CDR2 SYDVKM. This CDR3 reads CASAISGNTIYF. The CDR3 DNA reads as TGTGCCAGCGCGATCTCTGGAAACACCATATATTTT.

The V call is TRBV20-1, the J call TRBJ2-7; 7 bases agree with TRBD1. There are 11 residues in the CDR3. V dropped 7 bases and J dropped 0; count of bases not matched to a gene: 0. Per the germline V gene, CDR1 is DFQATT and CDR2 is SNEGSKA (reference sequence). CDR3 in DNA: TGCAGTGGGGACAGCTCCTACGAGCAGTACTTC. Translating it yields CSGDSSYEQYF.

The chain's CDR3 is CASHGDSRRAFF. Written as DNA, the CDR3 is TGTGCCAGTCATGGGGACAGTAGAAGGGCTTTCTTT. This chain uses TRBV19 with TRBJ1-1; the match to TRBD1 covers 7 bases. The length of the CDR3 is 12 residues. Germline CDR1 LNHDA, CDR2 SQIVND (reference sequence). Losses at the gene ends were 8 bases for V and 11 bases for J; bases not matched to a gene: 11.

The chain joins TRBV2 to TRBJ2-3; possibly TRBD2 for D (7 bases). The CDR3 length is 16 residues. The germline V and J ends were trimmed by 8 bases and 6 bases, with 24 bases remaining between them. In germline, CDR1 is SNHLY, CDR2 FYNNEI. The CDR3 sequence is CASWSGGTIPRDTQYF. The CDR3 region has the DNA TGTGCCAGCTGGTCGGGGGGCACCATCCCTCGGGATACGCAGTATTTT.

The gene calls are TRBV7-8 and TRBJ2-2, with 11 bases fitting TRBD2. The ends lost 7 bases at V and 1 base at J; junction bases unmatched: 5. Germline V lookup: CDR1 SGHVS, CDR2 FQNEAQ. This CDR3 is 16 amino acids long. The CDR3 DNA is TGTGCCAGCACCAATGGACTAGCGGGGAACACCGGGGAGCTGTTTTTT. Residues: CASTNGLAGNTGELFF. Based on the CDR3 plus reference TRBV7-8 and TRBJ2-2, the full variable domain is GAGVSQSPRYKVAKRGQDVALRCDPISGHVSLFWYQQALGQGPEFLTYFQNEAQLDKSGLPSDRFFAERPEGSVSTLKIQRTQQEDSAVYLCASTNGLAGNTGELFFGEGSRLTVL.

The CDR3: CASTRREYNEQFF. In DNA form, the CDR3 reads TGTGCCAGTACTCGGCGGGAGTACAATGAGCAGTTCTTC. The V gene is TRBV19, the J gene TRBJ2-1; the match to TRBD2 covers 7 bases. V gave up 7 bases and J gave up 4 bases; unmatched junction bases: 4. This CDR3 is 13 amino acids long. Germline lookup yields CDR1 LNHDA and CDR2 SQIVND (reference sequence).

This chain links TRBV21-1 with TRBJ2-5; the DNA was not used to check the table's D call, TRBD1. TRBV21-1 is a pseudogene segment. This CDR3 has 19 amino acids. This CDR3 reads CASSTTTRDREEVGETQYF. CDR3 nucleotides: TGTGCCAGCAGCACCACCACCCGGGACAGGGAAGAGGTAGGAGAGACCCAGTACTTC.

CDR3 in DNA: TGTGCCAGCGCTTTCTCAGGAGGAGATACGCAGTATTTT. This sequence encodes CASAFSGGDTQYF. The chain is built from TRBV11-3 and TRBJ2-3; maybe TRBD2 (5 bases). This CDR3 is built from 13 residues. Germline lookup yields CDR1 SGHNT and CDR2 YENEEA. The germline V and J ends were trimmed by 8 bases and 5 bases, with 14 bases remaining between them.

The rearrangement links TRBV5-1 to TRBJ1-1, with 7 bases fitting TRBD1. Germline lookup yields CDR1 SGHRS and CDR2 YFSETQ. This CDR3 spans 14 amino acids. Trimming at V came to 3 bases and at J to 2 bases, leaving 4 bases not matched to a gene. The CDR3 nucleotides read TGCGCCAGCAGCTCAAGACAGGGTAACACTGAAGCTTTCTTT. Protein product: CASSSRQGNTEAFF.

The chain joins TRBV6-2 or TRBV6-3 to TRBJ2-5; 7 bases match TRBD2. The CDR3 is 14 residues long. Germline assignment: CDR1 MNHEY and CDR2 SVGEGT. Losses at the gene ends were 6 bases for V and 5 bases for J; bases not matched to a gene: 9. The CDR3, as DNA: TGTGCCAGCAGCCAGGGACTACTAGGGGAGACCCAGTACTTC. Its protein product is CASSQGLLGETQYF.

The V call is TRBV28, the J call TRBJ1-3, with 11 bases fitting TRBD1. V lost 6 bases to trimming and J lost 4 bases; unmatched junction nucleotides: 2. CDR3 length: 14 residues. CDR1 and CDR2 (germline): MDHEN, SYDVKM. The CDR3 is CASRGQGGGNTIYF. CDR3 DNA sequence: TGTGCCAGCAGGGGACAGGGGGGAGGAAACACCATATATTTT. Complete variable domain (other parts from reference TRBV28 and TRBJ1-3): DVKVTQSSRYLVKRTGEKVFLECVQDMDHENMFWYRQDPGLGLRLIYFSYDVKMKEKGDIPEGYSVSREKKERFSLILESASTNQTSMYLCASRGQGGGNTIYFGEGSWLTVV.

The sample holds a few counts of this clone. The chain is built from TRBV5-4 and TRBJ2-1; TRBD2 agrees at 7 bases. CDR3 length: 16 amino acids. The germline gives CDR1 SGHNT, CDR2 YYREEE (reference sequence). Trimming took 1 base from V and 2 from J; bases not matched to a gene: 6. For the CDR3, the DNA is TGTGCCAGCAGCTTGCCGGGAGGTACGGCCTACAATGAGCAGTTCTTC. Translation gives CASSLPGGTAYNEQFF.

This clone was seen a handful of times. The genes are TRBV19 and TRBJ1-2, with D uncertain. Trimming shortened V by 7 bases and J by 4 bases, and 13 bases separated the two germline ends. CDR3 length equals 13 residues. In germline, CDR1 is LNHDA, CDR2 SQIVND (reference sequence). CDR3 region: CASTVRWSYGYTF. As DNA, the CDR3 is TGTGCCAGTACTGTGAGGTGGTCCTATGGCTACACCTTC.

This clone was seen a handful of times. The rearrangement uses TRBV7-2 and TRBJ2-5, with D tentatively TRBD2 (6 bases). The CDR3 has 13 residues. Germline CDR1 is SGHTA and CDR2 is FQGNSA. Trimming stripped 2 bases from V and 7 bases from J, with 11 bases between. The CDR3 coding sequence is TGTGCCAGCAGCTTAAGGGACTTAGGGACCCAGTACTTC. This gives the protein CASSLRDLGTQYF.

The chain recombines TRBV24-1 with TRBJ2-7, with D perhaps TRBD2 (6 bases). Between the trimmed V and J ends, which lost 9 bases and 0 bases, there was a span of 11 bases. The CDR3 has 13 residues. Germline loops: CDR1 KGHDR, CDR2 SFDVKD. The CDR3 loop is CATAGGASYEQYF. DNA for the CDR3: TGTGCCACCGCTGGAGGGGCCTCCTACGAGCAGTACTTC.

This sequence joins TRBV5-1 and TRBJ2-5; possibly TRBD1 for D (6 bases). CDR1 is SGHRS, CDR2 YFSETQ, per germline. The CDR3 spans 14 residues. V lost 2 bases and J 5 bases, leaving 13 bases between the germline ends. CDR3 in amino acids: CASSFQGKDETQYF. DNA of the CDR3: TGCGCCAGCAGCTTTCAGGGGAAGGATGAGACCCAGTACTTC.

This CDR3 is CASIPEGGEQTNEQFF. CDR3 sequence (DNA): TGTGCCAGCATCCCCGAGGGCGGTGAACAGACCAATGAGCAGTTCTTC. J is TRBJ2-1 and V is TRBV2, with TRBD2 as a possible D gene (5 bases). The CDR3 loop spans 16 amino acids. Germline V gene sequence: CDR1 SNHLY, CDR2 FYNNEI. Between the trimmed V and J ends, which lost 7 bases and 6 bases, there was a span of 22 bases.

V is TRBV5-1 and J is TRBJ2-5, with D unresolved. Germline assignment: CDR1 SGHRS and CDR2 YFSETQ. The CDR3 runs 15 residues. V lost 0 bases, J lost 5 bases, and 14 bases lay in between. The CDR3 loop reads CASSLAASRRETQYF. DNA of the CDR3: TGCGCCAGCAGCTTGGCCGCGTCCCGCCGGGAGACCCAGTACTTC.

This clone occurred once. J is TRBJ1-1 and V is TRBV10-3, with D perhaps TRBD1 (5 bases). The CDR3 spans 13 residues. Trimming cost V 5 bases and J 7 bases, with 14 bases left between them. Per the germline V gene, CDR1 is ENHRY and CDR2 is SYGVKD. Here the CDR3 reads CAISLRGDGEAFF. The CDR3 DNA is TGTGCCATCAGTCTCCGGGGGGATGGTGAAGCTTTCTTT.

J is TRBJ2-7 and V is TRBV28; TRBD1 matches at 9 bases. J gave up 3 bases and V 4 bases, and 7 bases lay outside the gene matches. This CDR3 contains 15 residues. Germline V gene lookup returns CDR1 MDHEN and CDR2 SYDVKM. The CDR3 is CASSSGGTGLYEQYF. CDR3 coding DNA: TGTGCCAGCAGTTCCGGGGGGACAGGGCTCTACGAGCAGTACTTC.

The chain couples TRBV11-3 to TRBJ2-2, with D tentatively TRBD2 (6 bases). V lost 4 bases, J lost 6 bases, and 24 bases lay in between. This CDR3 is built from 18 residues. CDR1 and CDR2 from the germline V gene are SGHNT and YENEEA. The CDR3 DNA follows: TGTGCCAGCAGCTCAGACCGAATGGGGAGGCGGGTCGCCGGGGAGCTGTTTTTT. This encodes CASSSDRMGRRVAGELFF. Together with reference TRBV11-3 and TRBJ2-2, the CDR3 gives the full variable domain: EAGVVQSPRYKIIEKKQPVAFWCNPISGHNTLYWYLQNLGQGPELLIRYENEEAVDDSQLPKDRFSAERLKGVDSTLKIQPAELGDSAVYLCASSSDRMGRRVAGELFFGEGSRLTVL.